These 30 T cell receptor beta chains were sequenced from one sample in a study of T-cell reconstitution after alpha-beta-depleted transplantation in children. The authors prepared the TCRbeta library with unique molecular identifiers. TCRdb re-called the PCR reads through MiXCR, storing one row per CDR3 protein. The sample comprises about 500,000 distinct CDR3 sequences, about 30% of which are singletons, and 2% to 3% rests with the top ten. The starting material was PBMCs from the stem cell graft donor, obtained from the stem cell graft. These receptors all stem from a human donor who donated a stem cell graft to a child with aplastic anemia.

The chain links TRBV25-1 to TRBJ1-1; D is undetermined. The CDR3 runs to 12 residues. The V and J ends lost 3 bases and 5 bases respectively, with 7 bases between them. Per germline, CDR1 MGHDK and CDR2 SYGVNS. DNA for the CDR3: TGTGCCAGCAGTGATGTATATACTGAAGCTTTCTTT. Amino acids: CASSDVYTEAFF.

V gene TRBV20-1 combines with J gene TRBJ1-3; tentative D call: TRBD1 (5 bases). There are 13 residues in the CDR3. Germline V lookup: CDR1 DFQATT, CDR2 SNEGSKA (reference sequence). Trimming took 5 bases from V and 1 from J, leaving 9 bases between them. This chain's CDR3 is CSAGGGSGNTIYF. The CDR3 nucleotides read TGCAGTGCTGGGGGGGGTTCTGGAAACACCATATATTTT.

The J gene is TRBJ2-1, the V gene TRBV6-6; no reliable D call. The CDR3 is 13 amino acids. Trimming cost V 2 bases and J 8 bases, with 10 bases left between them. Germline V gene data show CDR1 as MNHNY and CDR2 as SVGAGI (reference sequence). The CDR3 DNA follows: TGTGCCAGCAGTTACGCGAACGCGGATGAGCAGTTCTTC. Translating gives CASSYANADEQFF.

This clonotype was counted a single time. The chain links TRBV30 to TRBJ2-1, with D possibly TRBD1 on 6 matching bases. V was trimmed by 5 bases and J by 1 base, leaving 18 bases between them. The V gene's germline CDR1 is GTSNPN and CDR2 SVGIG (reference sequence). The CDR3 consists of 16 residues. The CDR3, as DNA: TGTGCCTGGTCCCCGGATCAGGGGTTTTCCTACAATGAGCAGTTCTTC. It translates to CAWSPDQGFSYNEQFF. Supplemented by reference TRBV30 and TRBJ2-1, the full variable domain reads SQTIHQWPATLVQPVGSPLSLECTVEGTSNPNLYWYRQAAGRGLQLLFYSVGIGQISSEVPQNLSASRPQDRQFILSSKKLLLSDSGFYLCAWSPDQGFSYNEQFFGPGTRLTVL.

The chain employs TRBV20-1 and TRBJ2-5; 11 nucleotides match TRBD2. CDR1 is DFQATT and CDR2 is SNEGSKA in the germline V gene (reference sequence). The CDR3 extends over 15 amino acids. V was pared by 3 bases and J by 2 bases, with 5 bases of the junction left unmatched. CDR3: CSASTSGSRQETQYF. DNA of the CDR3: TGCAGTGCTAGCACTAGCGGGAGTCGGCAAGAGACCCAGTACTTC.

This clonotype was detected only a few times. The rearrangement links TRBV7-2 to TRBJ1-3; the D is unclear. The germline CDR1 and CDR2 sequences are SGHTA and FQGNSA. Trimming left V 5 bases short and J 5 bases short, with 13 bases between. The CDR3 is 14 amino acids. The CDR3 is CASSPGRTRNTIYF. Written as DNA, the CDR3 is TGTGCCAGCAGCCCAGGACGGACGAGAAACACCATATATTTT.

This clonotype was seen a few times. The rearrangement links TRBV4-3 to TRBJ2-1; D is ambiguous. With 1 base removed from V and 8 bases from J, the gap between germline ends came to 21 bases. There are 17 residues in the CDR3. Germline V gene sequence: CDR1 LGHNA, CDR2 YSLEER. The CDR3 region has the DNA TGCGCCAGCAGCCAAGGGCTTGGGTCGGGCGTGGTGGATGAGCAGTTCTTC. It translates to CASSQGLGSGVVDEQFF.

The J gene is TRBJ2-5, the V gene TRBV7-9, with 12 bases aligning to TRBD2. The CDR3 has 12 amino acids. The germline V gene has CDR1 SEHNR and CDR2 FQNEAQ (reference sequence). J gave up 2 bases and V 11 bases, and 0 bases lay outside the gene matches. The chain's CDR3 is CAGTSGQETQYF. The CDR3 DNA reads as TGTGCCGGGACTAGCGGGCAAGAGACCCAGTACTTC.

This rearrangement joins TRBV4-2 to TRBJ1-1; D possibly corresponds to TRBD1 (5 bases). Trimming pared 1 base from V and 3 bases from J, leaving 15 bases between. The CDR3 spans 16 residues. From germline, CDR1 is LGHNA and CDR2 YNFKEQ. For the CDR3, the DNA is TGTGCCAGCAGCCAAGTAAGCGCCCTGGGGCACACTGAAGCTTTCTTT. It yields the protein CASSQVSALGHTEAFF.

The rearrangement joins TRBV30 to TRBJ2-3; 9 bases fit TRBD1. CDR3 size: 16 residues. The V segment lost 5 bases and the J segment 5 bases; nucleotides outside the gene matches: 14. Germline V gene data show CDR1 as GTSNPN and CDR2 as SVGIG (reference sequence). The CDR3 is CAWAGGGQGFKDTQYF. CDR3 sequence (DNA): TGTGCCTGGGCAGGCGGGGGACAGGGTTTTAAAGATACGCAGTATTTT.

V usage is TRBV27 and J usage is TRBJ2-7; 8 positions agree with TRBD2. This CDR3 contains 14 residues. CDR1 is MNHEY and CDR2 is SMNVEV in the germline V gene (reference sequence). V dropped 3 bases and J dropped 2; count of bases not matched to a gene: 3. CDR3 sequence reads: CASSFGGLAYEQYF. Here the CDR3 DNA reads TGTGCCAGCAGTTTTGGGGGACTAGCCTACGAGCAGTACTTC.

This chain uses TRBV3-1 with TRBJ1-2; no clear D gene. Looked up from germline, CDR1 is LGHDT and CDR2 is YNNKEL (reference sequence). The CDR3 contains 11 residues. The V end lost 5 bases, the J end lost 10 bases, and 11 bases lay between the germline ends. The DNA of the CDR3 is TGTGCCAGCAGCAGGGTTGCCGACTACACCTTC. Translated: CASSRVADYTF.

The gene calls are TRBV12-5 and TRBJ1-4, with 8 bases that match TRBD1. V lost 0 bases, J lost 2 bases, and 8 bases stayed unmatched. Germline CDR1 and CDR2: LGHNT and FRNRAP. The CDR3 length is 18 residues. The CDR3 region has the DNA TGTGCTAGTGGTTTGGTGAGGACAGGGCGCGCGACTAATGAAAAACTGTTTTTT. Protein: CASGLVRTGRATNEKLFF.

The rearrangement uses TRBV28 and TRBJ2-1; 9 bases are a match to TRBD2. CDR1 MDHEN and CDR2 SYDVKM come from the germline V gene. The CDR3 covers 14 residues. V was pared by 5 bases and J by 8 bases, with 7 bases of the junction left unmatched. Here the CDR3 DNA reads TGTGCCAGCAGTCAGCCGGGACTAGCATATGAGCAGTTCTTC. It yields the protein CASSQPGLAYEQFF.

CDR3 nucleotides: TGTGCCAGCAGCTTAGCACCGGGCTTCAGCAATGAGCAGTTCTTC. Translating it yields CASSLAPGFSNEQFF. The V and J genes are TRBV7-6 and TRBJ2-1, with D uncertain. Germline CDR1 reads SGHVS; CDR2 reads FNYEAQ. The CDR3 length is 15 residues. Trimming cost V 0 bases and J 6 bases, with 12 bases left between them. Filled out from reference TRBV7-6 and TRBJ2-1, the complete variable domain reads GAGVSQSPRYKVTKRGQDVALRCDPISGHVSLYWYRQALGQGPEFLTYFNYEAQQDKSGLPNDRFSAERPEGSISTLTIQRTEQRDSAMYRCASSLAPGFSNEQFFGPGTRLTVL.

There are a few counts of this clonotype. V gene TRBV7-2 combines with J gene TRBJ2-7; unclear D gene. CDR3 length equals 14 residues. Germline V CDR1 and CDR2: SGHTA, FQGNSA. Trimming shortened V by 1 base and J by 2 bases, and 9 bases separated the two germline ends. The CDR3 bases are TGTGCCAGCAGCTTAGGGCAGGCTACCTACGAGCAGTACTTC. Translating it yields CASSLGQATYEQYF.

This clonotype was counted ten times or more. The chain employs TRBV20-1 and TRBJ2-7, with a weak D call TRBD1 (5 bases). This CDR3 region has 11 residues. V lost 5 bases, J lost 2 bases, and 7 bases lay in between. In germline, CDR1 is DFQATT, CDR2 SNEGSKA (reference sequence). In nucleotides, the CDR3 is TGCAGTGCTCTGACAGCCTACGAGCAGTACTTC. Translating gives CSALTAYEQYF.

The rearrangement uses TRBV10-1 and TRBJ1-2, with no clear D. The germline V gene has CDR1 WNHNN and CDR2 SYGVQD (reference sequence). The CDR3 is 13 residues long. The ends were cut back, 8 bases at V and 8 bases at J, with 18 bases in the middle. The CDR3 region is CASRTGGLRGYTF. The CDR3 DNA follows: TGCGCCAGCCGAACGGGAGGTTTGCGAGGCTACACCTTC.

The CDR3 DNA reads TGTGCCAGCAGCCTCGGGACCCGACGTTTGAATACGCAGTATTTT. Translated: CASSLGTRRLNTQYF. This rearrangement joins TRBV27 to TRBJ2-3; D tentatively fits TRBD1 or TRBD2 (5 bases each). Germline V gives CDR1 MNHEY, CDR2 SMNVEV (reference sequence). This CDR3 comprises 15 residues. Trimming left V 6 bases short and J 7 bases short, with 20 bases between.

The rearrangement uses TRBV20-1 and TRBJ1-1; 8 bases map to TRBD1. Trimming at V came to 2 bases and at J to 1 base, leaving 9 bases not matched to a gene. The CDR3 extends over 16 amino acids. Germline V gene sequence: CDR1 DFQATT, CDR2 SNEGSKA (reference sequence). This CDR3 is CSARPRTGPKNTEAFF. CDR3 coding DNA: TGCAGTGCTAGACCGCGGACAGGGCCGAAGAACACTGAAGCTTTCTTT.

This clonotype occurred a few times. The CDR3 is CAWTGANYGYTF. CDR3 coding DNA: TGTGCCTGGACAGGGGCGAACTATGGCTACACCTTC. The chain carries TRBV30 and TRBJ1-2, with a tentative D call TRBD1 (6 bases). Germline lookup yields CDR1 GTSNPN and CDR2 SVGIG (reference sequence). Trimming removed 4 bases from V and 2 bases from J, with 8 bases in between. The CDR3 consists of 12 residues.

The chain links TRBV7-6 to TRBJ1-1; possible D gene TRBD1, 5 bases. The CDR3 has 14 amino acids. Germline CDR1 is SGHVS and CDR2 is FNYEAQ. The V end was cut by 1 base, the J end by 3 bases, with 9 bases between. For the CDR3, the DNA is TGTGCCAGCAGCTTAGGTGACAGATACACTGAAGCTTTCTTT. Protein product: CASSLGDRYTEAFF.

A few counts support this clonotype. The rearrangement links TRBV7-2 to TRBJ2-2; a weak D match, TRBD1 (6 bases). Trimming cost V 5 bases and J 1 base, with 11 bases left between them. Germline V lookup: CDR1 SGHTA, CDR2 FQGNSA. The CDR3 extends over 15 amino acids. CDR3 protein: CASSPDSRNTGELFF. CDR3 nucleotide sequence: TGTGCCAGCAGCCCGGACAGCCGGAACACCGGGGAGCTGTTTTTT.

CDR3 residues: CSARDPSGGRDTQYF. The CDR3 DNA reads as TGCAGTGCTAGGGATCCTAGCGGGGGCCGGGATACGCAGTATTTT. The rearrangement joins TRBV20-1 to TRBJ2-3; 10 bases match TRBD2. Germline CDR1 reads DFQATT; CDR2 reads SNEGSKA (reference sequence). CDR3 length: 15 amino acids. Trimming removed 3 bases from V and 6 bases from J; junction bases left unmatched: 9.

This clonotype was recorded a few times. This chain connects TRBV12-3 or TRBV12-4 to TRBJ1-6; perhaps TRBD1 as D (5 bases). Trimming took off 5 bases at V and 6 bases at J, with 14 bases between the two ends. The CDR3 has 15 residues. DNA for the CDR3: TGTGCCAGCAGTATTGACAGTTTTGGTAATTCACCCCTCCACTTT. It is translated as CASSIDSFGNSPLHF.

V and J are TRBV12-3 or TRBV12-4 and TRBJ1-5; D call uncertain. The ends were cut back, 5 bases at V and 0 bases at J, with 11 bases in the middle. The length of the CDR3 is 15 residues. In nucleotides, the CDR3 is TGTGCCAGCAGTGTCCGGAACATTAGCAATCAGCCCCAGCATTTT. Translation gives CASSVRNISNQPQHF.

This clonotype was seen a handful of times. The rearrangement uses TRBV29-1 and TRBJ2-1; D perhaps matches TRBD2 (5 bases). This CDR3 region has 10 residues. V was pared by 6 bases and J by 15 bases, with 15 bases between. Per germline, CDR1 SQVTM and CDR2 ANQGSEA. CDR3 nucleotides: TGCAGCGTCCGTGGAGACGGACTGTTCTTC. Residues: CSVRGDGLFF.

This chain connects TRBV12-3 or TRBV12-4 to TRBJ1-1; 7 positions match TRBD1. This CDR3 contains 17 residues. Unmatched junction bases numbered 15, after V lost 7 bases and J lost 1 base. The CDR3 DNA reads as TGTGCCAGCACCCTTAACAGGGGAGGGGTAACGAACACTGAAGCTTTCTTT. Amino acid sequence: CASTLNRGGVTNTEAFF.

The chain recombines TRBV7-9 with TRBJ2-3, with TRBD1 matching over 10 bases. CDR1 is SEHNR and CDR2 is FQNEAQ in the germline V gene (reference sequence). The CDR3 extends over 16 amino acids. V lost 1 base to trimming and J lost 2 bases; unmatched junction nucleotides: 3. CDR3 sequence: CASSLVGTGVTDTQYF. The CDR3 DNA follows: TGTGCCAGCAGCTTAGTGGGGACAGGGGTCACAGATACGCAGTATTTT.

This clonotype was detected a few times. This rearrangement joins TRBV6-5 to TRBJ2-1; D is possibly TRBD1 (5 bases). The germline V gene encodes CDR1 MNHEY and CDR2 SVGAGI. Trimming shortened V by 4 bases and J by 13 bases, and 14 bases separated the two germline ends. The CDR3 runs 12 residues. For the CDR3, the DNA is TGTGCCAGCAGTTCCACTGCAGGGAAACAGTTCTTC. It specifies CASSSTAGKQFF.